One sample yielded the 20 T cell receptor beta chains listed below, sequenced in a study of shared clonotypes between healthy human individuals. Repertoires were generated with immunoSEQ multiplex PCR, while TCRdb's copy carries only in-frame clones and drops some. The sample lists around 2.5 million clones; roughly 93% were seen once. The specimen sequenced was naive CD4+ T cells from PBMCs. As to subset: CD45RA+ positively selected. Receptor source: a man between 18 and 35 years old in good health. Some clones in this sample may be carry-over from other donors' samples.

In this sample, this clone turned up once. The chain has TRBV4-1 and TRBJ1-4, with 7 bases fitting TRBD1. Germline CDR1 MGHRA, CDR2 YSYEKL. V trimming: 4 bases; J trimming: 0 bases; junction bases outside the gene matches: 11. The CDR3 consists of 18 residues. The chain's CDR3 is CASSRTTGASATNEKLFF. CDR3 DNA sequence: TGCGCCAGCAGCCGAACCACAGGGGCCAGTGCAACTAATGAAAAACTGTTTTTT.

The CDR3 is CASSQRLAGGLGGQFF. DNA for the CDR3: TGTGCCAGCAGCCAACGTCTAGCGGGAGGGCTAGGGGGGCAGTTCTTC. The J gene is TRBJ2-1, the V gene TRBV28; 12 positions agree with TRBD2. Trimming removed 6 bases from V and 12 bases from J; junction bases left unmatched: 15. The CDR3 runs to 16 residues. CDR1 MDHEN and CDR2 SYDVKM come from the germline V gene.

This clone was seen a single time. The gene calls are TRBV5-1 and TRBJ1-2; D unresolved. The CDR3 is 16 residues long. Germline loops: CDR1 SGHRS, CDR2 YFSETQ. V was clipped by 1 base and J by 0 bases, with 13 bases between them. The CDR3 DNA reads TGCGCCAGCAGCTTGAAGGGTGGGGAGACTAACTATGGCTACACCTTC. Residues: CASSLKGGETNYGYTF.

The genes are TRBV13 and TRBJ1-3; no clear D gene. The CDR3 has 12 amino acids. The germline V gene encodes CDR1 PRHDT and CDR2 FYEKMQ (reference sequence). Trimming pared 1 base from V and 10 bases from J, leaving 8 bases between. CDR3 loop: CASSLAGETIYF. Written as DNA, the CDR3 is TGTGCCAGCAGCTTAGCGGGAGAGACCATATATTTT. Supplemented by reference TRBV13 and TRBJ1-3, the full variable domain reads AAGVIQSPRHLIKEKRETATLKCYPIPRHDTVYWYQQGPGQDPQFLISFYEKMQSDKGSIPDRFSAQQFSDYHSELNMSSLELGDSALYFCASSLAGETIYFGEGSWLTVV.

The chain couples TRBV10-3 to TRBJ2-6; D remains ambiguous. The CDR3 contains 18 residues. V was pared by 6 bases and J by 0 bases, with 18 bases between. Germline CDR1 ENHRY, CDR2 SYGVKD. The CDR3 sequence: CAISPLKQESSGANVLTF. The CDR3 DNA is TGTGCCATCAGCCCCCTCAAGCAGGAGAGCTCTGGGGCCAACGTCCTGACTTTC.

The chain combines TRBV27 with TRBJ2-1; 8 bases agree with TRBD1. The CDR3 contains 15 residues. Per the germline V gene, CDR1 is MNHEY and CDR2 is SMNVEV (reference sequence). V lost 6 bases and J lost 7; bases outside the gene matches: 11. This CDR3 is CASRLRTGSVNEQFF. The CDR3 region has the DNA TGTGCCAGCAGACTACGGACAGGGTCGGTGAATGAGCAGTTCTTC.

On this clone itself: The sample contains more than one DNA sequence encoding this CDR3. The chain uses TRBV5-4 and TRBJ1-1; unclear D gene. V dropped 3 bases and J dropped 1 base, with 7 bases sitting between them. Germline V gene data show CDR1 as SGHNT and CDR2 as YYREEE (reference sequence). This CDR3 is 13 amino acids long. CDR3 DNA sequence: TGTGCCAGCAGCTCCGGGCCGAACACTGAAGCTTTCTTT. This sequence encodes CASSSGPNTEAFF.

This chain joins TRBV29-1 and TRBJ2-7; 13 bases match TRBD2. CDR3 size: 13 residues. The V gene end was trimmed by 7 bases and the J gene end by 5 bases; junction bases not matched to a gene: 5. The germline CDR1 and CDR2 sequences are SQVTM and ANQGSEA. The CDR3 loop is CSAIGLAGDEQYF. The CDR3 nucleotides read TGCAGCGCCATAGGACTAGCGGGAGACGAGCAGTACTTC.

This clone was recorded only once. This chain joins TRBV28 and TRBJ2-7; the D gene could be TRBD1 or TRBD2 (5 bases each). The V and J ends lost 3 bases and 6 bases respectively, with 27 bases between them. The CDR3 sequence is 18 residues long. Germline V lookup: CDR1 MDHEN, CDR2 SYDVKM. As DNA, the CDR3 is TGTGCCAGCAGTTTGCAGGGAAAGTCCTCGGCTTGGGCGGGCGAGCAGTACTTC. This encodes CASSLQGKSSAWAGEQYF. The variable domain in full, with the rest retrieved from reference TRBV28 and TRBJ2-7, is DVKVTQSSRYLVKRTGEKVFLECVQDMDHENMFWYRQDPGLGLRLIYFSYDVKMKEKGDIPEGYSVSREKKERFSLILESASTNQTSMYLCASSLQGKSSAWAGEQYFGPGTRLTVT.

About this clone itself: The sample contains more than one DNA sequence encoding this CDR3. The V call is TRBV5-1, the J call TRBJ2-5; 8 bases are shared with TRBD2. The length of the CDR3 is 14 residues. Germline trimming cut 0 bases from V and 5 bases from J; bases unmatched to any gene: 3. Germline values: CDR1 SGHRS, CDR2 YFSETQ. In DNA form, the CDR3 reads TGCGCCAGCAGCTTGGGTCCGGGAGGGGAGACCCAGTACTTC. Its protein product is CASSLGPGGETQYF.

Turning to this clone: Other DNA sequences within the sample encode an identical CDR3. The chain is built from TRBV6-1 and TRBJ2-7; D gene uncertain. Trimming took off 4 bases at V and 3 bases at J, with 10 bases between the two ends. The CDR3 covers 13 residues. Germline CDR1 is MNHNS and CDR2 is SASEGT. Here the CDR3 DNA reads TGTGCCAGCAGTGCCTACAGCAGCTACGAGCAGTACTTC. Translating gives CASSAYSSYEQYF.

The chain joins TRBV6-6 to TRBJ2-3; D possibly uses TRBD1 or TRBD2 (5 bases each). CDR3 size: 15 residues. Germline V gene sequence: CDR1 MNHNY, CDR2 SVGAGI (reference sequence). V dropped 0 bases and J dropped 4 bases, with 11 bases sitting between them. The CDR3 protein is CASSYSRRGADTQYF. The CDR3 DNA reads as TGTGCCAGCAGTTACTCACGGAGAGGGGCAGATACGCAGTATTTT.

The CDR3 region has the DNA TGTGCCAGCTCACCGGGCATGTGGAGTGAGAACACTGAAGCTTTCTTT. Translating gives CASSPGMWSENTEAFF. The J gene is TRBJ1-1, the V gene TRBV18, with unresolved D. Deletions cut 3 bases from V and 1 base from J, with 15 bases between. Germline CDR1 is KGHSH and CDR2 is LQKENI. This CDR3 contains 16 residues.

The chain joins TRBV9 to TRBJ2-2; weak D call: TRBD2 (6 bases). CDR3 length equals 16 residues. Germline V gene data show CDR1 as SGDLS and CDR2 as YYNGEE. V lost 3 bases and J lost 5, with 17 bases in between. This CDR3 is CASSAQLTGVTGELFF. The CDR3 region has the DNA TGTGCCAGCAGCGCCCAATTAACGGGAGTTACCGGGGAGCTGTTTTTT.

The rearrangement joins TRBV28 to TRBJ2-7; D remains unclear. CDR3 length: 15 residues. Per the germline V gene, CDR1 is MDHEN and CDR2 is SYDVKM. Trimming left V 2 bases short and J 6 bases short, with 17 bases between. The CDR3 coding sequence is TGTGCCAGCAGTTTACTCCGGACCTCAGCGTCCGAGCAGTACTTC. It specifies CASSLLRTSASEQYF.

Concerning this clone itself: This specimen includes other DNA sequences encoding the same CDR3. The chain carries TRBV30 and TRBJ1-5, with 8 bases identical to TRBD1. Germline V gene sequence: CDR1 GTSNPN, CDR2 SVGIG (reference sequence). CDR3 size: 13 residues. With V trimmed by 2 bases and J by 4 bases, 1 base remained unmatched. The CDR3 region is CAWSRQGNQPQHF. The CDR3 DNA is TGTGCCTGGAGTAGACAGGGGAATCAGCCCCAGCATTTT.

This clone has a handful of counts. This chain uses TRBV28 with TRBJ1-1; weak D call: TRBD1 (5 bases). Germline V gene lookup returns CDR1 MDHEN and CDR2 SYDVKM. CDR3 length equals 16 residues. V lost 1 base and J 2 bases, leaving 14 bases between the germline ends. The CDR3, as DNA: TGTGCCAGCAGTTTATTACGGGGGGGAGGCAACACTGAAGCTTTCTTT. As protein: CASSLLRGGGNTEAFF.

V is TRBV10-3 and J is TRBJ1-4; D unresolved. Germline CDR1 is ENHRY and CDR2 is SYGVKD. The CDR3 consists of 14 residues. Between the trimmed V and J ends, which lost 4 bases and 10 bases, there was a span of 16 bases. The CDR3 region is CAISVGNLDGKLFF. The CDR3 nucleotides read TGTGCCATCAGTGTAGGGAATTTGGATGGAAAACTGTTTTTT.

The CDR3: CASSLSAGGPDTQYF. The CDR3 coding sequence is TGTGCCAGCAGCTTAAGTGCGGGTGGGCCAGATACGCAGTATTTT. The V gene is TRBV7-3, the J gene TRBJ2-3; possibly TRBD2 for D (5 bases). CDR1 SGHTA and CDR2 FQGTGA come from the germline V gene. CDR3 length: 15 amino acids. V lost 1 base and J 4 bases, leaving 12 bases between the germline ends.

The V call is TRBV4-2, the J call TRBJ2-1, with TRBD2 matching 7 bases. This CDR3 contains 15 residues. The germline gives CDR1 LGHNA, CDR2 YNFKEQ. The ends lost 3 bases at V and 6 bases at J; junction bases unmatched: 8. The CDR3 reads CASSHSGLVSNEQFF. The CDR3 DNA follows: TGTGCCAGCAGCCACTCAGGACTAGTTTCCAATGAGCAGTTCTTC.